The T cell receptor (beta chain) under discussion was sequenced for a study of identical twins (dated by TCRdb to about 2016). Turning to the overall study: To test whether fetal clonotypes persist, the study used deep sequencing on TCR alpha and beta repertoires from monozygotic twins, unrelated adults of various ages, and cord blood. Replicate twin experiments were performed at different times using different library preparation protocols to rule out contamination.

Every donor in the study was a healthy Caucasian. Three pairs of female monozygotic twins, all aged 18 to 29 years, made up the twin cohort. Peripheral blood mononuclear cells were used as the source from which RNA for TCR libraries was isolated. The paper's findings and limits, for the study overall: Out-of-frame TCR alpha sharing in monozygotic twins was systematically underestimated by recombination models, whereas sharing between unrelated individuals was in agreement with the recombination models. Because the same donors could not be followed over many years, the conclusions depended on cross-sectional statistical analysis. Compared with coincidental sharing between unrelated individuals, out-of-frame TCR alpha sequences shared between twins showed an excess of sequences with low generation probability. The excess sharing between twins in beta out-of-frame sequences was weaker because fewer shared sequences reduced the signal-to-noise ratio. Invariant T cells such as MAIT and iNKT could partly confound zero-insertion analyses, although diverse VJ usage argued against such confounding for most clonotypes. Abundant cord blood beta clonotypes carried fewer insertions; young adult naive repertoires showed a weaker similar trend, while memory repertoires showed none.

V lost 6 bases and J lost 11 bases; the stretch between them is 13 bases long. CDR1 and CDR2 (LGHNT, FRNRAP) derive from the germline V gene. The CDR3 has 11 amino acids, counting the end cysteine and phenylalanine. Of the read, only the CDR3 DNA is kept; its 33 bases are in frame from base 1. This clonotype was counted a few times. This receptor's antigen is unknown. Base qualities are not recorded, but no much larger clone differs from it by a single base. The library was built by means of 5' RACE. For sequencing, an Illumina HiSeq 2000 was employed. A universal primer binding site was added through template switching, and the final cDNA carried a unique molecular identifier so that TCR cDNA molecules could be counted accurately. First-strand cDNA for TCR alpha and beta chains was synthesized from specific primers in the conserved constant-segment region. To control for contamination, every cDNA library carried two barcodes: a SMART-Mk sample barcode plus Illumina barcodes. TruSeq adapter sequences and Illumina sample barcodes were added in two successive PCR steps. The TCR alpha and beta cDNA libraries were sequenced on the Illumina HiSeq platform using custom primers. In the source study's methods: Unique molecular identifiers were extracted from raw reads with MiGEC, and CDR3 positions were determined with MiXCR. For each individual, recombination models were inferred using an EM algorithm with the repgenHMM and IGoR tools. The tcR package in R was used for shared clonotype analysis, with sharing normalized by the product of cloneset sizes. Out-of-frame nonproductive sequences were analyzed to study raw recombination free of thymic and clonal selection effects. In TCRdb, the public reads were trimmed at Q25 with fastp and aligned with MiXCR, with productive beta chains retained. Every CDR3 protein is listed once, alongside the most common genes and DNA of its rows. TCRdb's processing, not the authors' own work, is the source of the V and J calls. This sample gives some 560,000 distinct CDR3 sequences in total; more than 9% of them show up just once. The top ten clones comprise around 3.2% of the sample.

These same data were also listed under a study on yellow fever vaccine responses in identical twins. As that second study puts it: According to the authors, in identical twins the way T cells responded to vaccination appeared partly convergent and partly personalized. In the study, vaccine-responding T cell clones were precisely tracked in identical twins.

The receptor's source is a young woman in good health. The sample comprised PBMCs. The chain is made from TRBV12-5 and TRBJ1-1; a weak D assignment points to TRBD1 (5 bases agree). The CDR3 protein: CASGTIGVAFF. The DNA is TGTGCTAGTGGAACCATAGGGGTGGCTTTCTTT.